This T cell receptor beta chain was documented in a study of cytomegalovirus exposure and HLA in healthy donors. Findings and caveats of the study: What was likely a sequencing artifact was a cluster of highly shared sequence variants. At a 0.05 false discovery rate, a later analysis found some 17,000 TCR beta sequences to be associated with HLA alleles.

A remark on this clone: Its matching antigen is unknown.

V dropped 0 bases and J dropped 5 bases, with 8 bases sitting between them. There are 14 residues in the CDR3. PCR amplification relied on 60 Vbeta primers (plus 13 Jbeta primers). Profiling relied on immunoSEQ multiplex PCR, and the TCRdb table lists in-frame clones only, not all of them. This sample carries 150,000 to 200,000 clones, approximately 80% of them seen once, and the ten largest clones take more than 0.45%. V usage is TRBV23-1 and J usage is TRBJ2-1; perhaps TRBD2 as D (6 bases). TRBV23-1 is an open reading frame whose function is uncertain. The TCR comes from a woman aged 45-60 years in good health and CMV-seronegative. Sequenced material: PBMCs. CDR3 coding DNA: TGCGCCAGCAGTCAATCCAGGACTAACAATGAGCAGTTCTTC. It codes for CASSQSRTNNEQFF.